These 15 T cell receptor beta chains share one sample of origin, sequenced in a study of cytomegalovirus exposure and HLA in healthy donors. Vbeta (60) and Jbeta (13) primers were used in the PCR. The table came from immunoSEQ multiplex PCR; TCRdb's copy has only in-frame clones and leaves some out. The table shows under 95,000 clones, with 80% occurring only once. The sample taken for sequencing was PBMCs. These receptors came from a male donor in good health and CMV-seronegative.

This sequence joins TRBV5-1 and TRBJ2-2; 8 nucleotides agree with TRBD1. Per the germline V gene, CDR1 is SGHRS and CDR2 is YFSETQ. This CDR3 is 15 amino acids long. V trimming: 3 bases; J trimming: 3 bases; junction bases outside the gene matches: 4. Here the CDR3 reads CASSSWGQDTGELFF. The CDR3 DNA reads TGCGCCAGCAGCTCCTGGGGACAGGACACCGGGGAGCTGTTTTTT.

The chain combines TRBV11-2 with TRBJ2-1; 7 positions agree with TRBD1. CDR3 size: 14 residues. V dropped 5 bases and J dropped 5; count of bases not matched to a gene: 6. CDR1 SGHAT and CDR2 FQNNGV come from the germline V gene. DNA for the CDR3: TGTGCCAGCAGCCCGGGACAGAGAAACAATGAGCAGTTCTTC. It translates to CASSPGQRNNEQFF.

This chain joins TRBV7-2 and TRBJ1-2; 8 bases fit TRBD1. The length of the CDR3 is 14 residues. The V segment lost 2 bases and the J segment 7 bases; nucleotides outside the gene matches: 6. CDR1 and CDR2 (germline): SGHTA, FQGNSA. The CDR3 protein is CASSLSQGAGGYTF. CDR3 nucleotide sequence: TGTGCCAGCAGCTTAAGTCAGGGGGCAGGTGGCTACACCTTC.

The V and J genes are TRBV5-1 and TRBJ1-2, with TRBD1 matching over 7 bases. The V and J ends lost 3 bases and 6 bases, in that order; junction bases with no gene match: 8. The germline CDR1 and CDR2 sequences are SGHRS and YFSETQ. The CDR3 contains 14 residues. This chain's CDR3 is CASSSLDRDHGYTF. The CDR3 coding sequence is TGCGCCAGCAGCTCCTTAGACAGGGATCATGGCTACACCTTC.

The CDR3 here is CASSLAVGRGITEAFF. The CDR3 DNA is TGCGCCAGCAGCTTGGCGGTCGGCAGGGGGATTACTGAAGCTTTCTTT. The chain couples TRBV5-1 to TRBJ1-1; 7 bases line up with TRBD1. The CDR3 loop spans 16 amino acids. The germline V gene has CDR1 SGHRS and CDR2 YFSETQ. Unmatched junction bases numbered 10, after V lost 0 bases and J lost 5 bases. The whole variable domain, filled in from reference TRBV5-1 and TRBJ1-1, reads KAGVTQTPRYLIKTRGQQVTLSCSPISGHRSVSWYQQTPGQGLQFLFEYFSETQRNKGNFPGRFSGRQFSNSRSEMNVSTLELGDSALYLCASSLAVGRGITEAFFGQGTRLTVV.

This clone was seen a single time. This CDR3 reads CASRETGATNEKLFF. The CDR3 bases are TGTGCCAGCAGGGAAACAGGCGCAACTAATGAAAAACTGTTTTTT. The rearrangement links TRBV6-5 to TRBJ1-4; D possibly corresponds to TRBD1 (5 bases). The V gene's germline CDR1 is MNHEY and CDR2 SVGAGI. Trimming cost V 6 bases and J 0 bases, with 11 bases left between them. The CDR3 contains 15 residues.

The chain couples TRBV9 to TRBJ2-7; D possibly corresponds to TRBD2 (5 bases). The CDR3 consists of 14 residues. The germline V gene has CDR1 SGDLS and CDR2 YYNGEE. V was cut by 4 bases and J by 2 bases, with 13 bases left in between. The CDR3 sequence is CASSTGRGTYEQYF. Written as DNA, the CDR3 is TGTGCCAGCAGCACCGGACGAGGGACCTACGAGCAGTACTTC.

The genes are TRBV15 and TRBJ2-7; 7 nucleotides match TRBD1. CDR1 LNHNV and CDR2 YYDKDF come from the germline V gene (reference sequence). This CDR3 has 15 residues. V gave up 4 bases and J gave up 0 bases; unmatched junction bases: 6. The CDR3 DNA reads as TGTGCCACCAGCACCCGGGACAGTAGCTCCTACGAGCAGTACTTC. This translates into CATSTRDSSSYEQYF.

On this clone itself: One end of the junction is discordant with germline, which a read error may explain. This sequence joins TRBV4-1 and TRBJ1-2, with D perhaps matching TRBD1 (5 bases). The CDR3 extends over 15 amino acids. Germline CDR1 reads MGHRA; CDR2 reads YSYEKL. CDR3 protein: CASSQQGSANYGYPF. The CDR3 coding sequence is TGCGCCAGCAGCCAACAGGGATCAGCTAACTATGGCTACCCCTTC.

The chain uses TRBV5-1 and TRBJ2-1; 12 nucleotides line up with TRBD2. The germline V gene has CDR1 SGHRS and CDR2 YFSETQ. J lost 7 bases, V lost 4 bases, and 3 bases had no gene match. The CDR3 totals 14 residues. CDR3 loop: CASSPGTSGNEQFF. The CDR3 nucleotides read TGCGCCAGCAGCCCAGGGACTAGCGGGAATGAGCAGTTCTTC.

V and J are TRBV5-6 and TRBJ1-1; D is unclear. The V end lost 0 bases, the J end lost 6 bases, and 6 bases lay between the germline ends. Germline CDR1 reads SGHDT; CDR2 reads YYEEEE. This CDR3 spans 12 amino acids. CDR3 sequence reads: CASSLGEAEAFF. CDR3 coding DNA: TGTGCCAGCAGCTTGGGGGAGGCTGAAGCTTTCTTT.

The chain links TRBV7-9 to TRBJ1-1, with TRBD1 matching 8 bases. V was clipped by 2 bases and J by 1 base; unmatched bases: 9. This CDR3 contains 17 residues. The germline CDR1 and CDR2 sequences are SEHNR and FQNEAQ (reference sequence). In DNA, the CDR3 is TGTGCCAGCAGCTTACCGACAGGGGCTTTCGGGAACACTGAAGCTTTCTTT. Translating it yields CASSLPTGAFGNTEAFF.

Comments on this clone: At one end, the junction sequence differs from germline, possibly due to a read error. The chain employs TRBV27 and TRBJ1-2, with D maybe TRBD1 (6 bases). CDR3 length: 14 amino acids. The germline gives CDR1 MNHEY, CDR2 SMNVEV (reference sequence). The CDR3 DNA sequence: TGTGCCAGCAGTCCAGGGACAACCAACTATGGCTACCCCTTC. Amino acids: CASSPGTTNYGYPF.

This chain connects TRBV28 to TRBJ1-5; D may be TRBD1 (6 bases). Trimming pared 3 bases from V and 4 bases from J, leaving 16 bases between. Germline V gives CDR1 MDHEN, CDR2 SYDVKM. The CDR3 has 16 amino acids. CDR3 coding DNA: TGTGCCAGCAGTTTGTTGCGGGGGGCGGTAAATCAGCCCCAGCATTTT. Translation gives CASSLLRGAVNQPQHF.

The chain couples TRBV13 to TRBJ2-6; TRBD1 might be the D (5 bases). The germline V gene has CDR1 PRHDT and CDR2 FYEKMQ (reference sequence). The CDR3 totals 15 residues. The V end lost 0 bases, the J end lost 2 bases, and 5 bases lay between the germline ends. The CDR3 is CASSLGGAGANVLTF. The CDR3 coding sequence is TGTGCCAGCAGCTTAGGAGGGGCTGGGGCCAACGTCCTGACTTTC.